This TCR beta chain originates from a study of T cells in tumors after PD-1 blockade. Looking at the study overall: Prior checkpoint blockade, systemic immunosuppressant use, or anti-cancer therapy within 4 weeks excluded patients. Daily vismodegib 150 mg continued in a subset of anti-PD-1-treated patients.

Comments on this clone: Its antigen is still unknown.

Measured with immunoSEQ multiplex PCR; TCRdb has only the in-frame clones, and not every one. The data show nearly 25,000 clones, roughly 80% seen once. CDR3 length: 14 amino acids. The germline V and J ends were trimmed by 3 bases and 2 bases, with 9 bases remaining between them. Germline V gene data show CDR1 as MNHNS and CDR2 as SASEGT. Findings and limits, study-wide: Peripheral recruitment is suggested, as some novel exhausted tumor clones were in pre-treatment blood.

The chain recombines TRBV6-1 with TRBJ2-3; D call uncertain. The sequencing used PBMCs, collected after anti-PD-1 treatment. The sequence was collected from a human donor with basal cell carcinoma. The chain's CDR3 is CASSEWGYTDTQYF. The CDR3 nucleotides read TGTGCCAGCAGTGAGTGGGGATACACAGATACGCAGTATTTT.